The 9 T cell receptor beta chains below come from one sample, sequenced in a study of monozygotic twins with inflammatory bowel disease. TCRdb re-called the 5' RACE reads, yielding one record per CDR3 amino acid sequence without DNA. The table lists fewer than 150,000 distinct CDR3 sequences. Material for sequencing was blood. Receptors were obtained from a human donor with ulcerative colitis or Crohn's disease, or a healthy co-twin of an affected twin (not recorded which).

The CDR3 loop is CASSLLGQGDYEQYF. The J gene is TRBJ2-7, the V gene TRBV27; TCRdb gives TRBD1 as the D gene, but with no DNA this cannot be confirmed. The CDR3 contains 15 residues. The germline gives CDR1 MNHEY, CDR2 SMNVEV (reference sequence).

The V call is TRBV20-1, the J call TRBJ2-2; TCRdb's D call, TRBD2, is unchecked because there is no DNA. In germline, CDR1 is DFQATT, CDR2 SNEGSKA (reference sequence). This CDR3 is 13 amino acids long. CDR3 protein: CSAVMGRAGELFF.

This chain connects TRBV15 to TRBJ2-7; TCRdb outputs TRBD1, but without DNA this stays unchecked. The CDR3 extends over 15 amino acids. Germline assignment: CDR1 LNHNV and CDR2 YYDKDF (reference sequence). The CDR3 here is CATSRDRAAPREQYF.

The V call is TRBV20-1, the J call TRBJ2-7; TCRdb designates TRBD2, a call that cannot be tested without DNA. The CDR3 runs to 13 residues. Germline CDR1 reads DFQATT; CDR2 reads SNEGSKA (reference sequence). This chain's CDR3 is CSAFGGEPYEQYF.

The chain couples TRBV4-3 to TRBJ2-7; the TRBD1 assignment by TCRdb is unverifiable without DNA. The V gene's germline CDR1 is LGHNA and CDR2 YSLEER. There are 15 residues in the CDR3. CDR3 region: CASSQEGLGTYEQYF.

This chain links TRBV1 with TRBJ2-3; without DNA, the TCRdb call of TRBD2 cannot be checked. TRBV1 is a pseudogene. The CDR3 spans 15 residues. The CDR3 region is CTSTQASGLTDTQYF.

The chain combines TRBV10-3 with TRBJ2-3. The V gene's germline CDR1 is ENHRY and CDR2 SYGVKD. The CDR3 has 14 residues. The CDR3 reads CAISEGTRTDTQYF.

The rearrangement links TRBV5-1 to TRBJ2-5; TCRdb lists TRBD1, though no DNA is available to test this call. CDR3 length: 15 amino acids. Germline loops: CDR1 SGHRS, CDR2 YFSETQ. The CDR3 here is CASSLGQGDWETRYF.

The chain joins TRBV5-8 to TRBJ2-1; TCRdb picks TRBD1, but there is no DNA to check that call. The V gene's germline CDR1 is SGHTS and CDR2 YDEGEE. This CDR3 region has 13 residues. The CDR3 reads CASSPWGESEQFF.